Each of the 17 T cell receptor beta chains below was sequenced from the same sample in a study of graft-versus-host responses after intestinal transplantation. For these receptors, no antigen is known. The table came from immunoSEQ multiplex PCR; TCRdb's copy has only in-frame clones and leaves some out. The table includes under 90,000 clones, 85% to 90% detected once. This specimen consisted of unstimulated CD8+ T cells sorted from spleen or lymph node cells, obtained before transplant. These receptors all stem from a human donor who was the organ donor for an intestinal transplant.

J is TRBJ2-3 and V is TRBV27; TRBD1 matches 7 bases. This CDR3 has 15 amino acids. Germline CDR1 and CDR2: MNHEY and SMNVEV (reference sequence). V was pared by 1 base and J by 0 bases, with 1 base of the junction left unmatched. The CDR3 DNA reads TGTGCCAGCAGTTTATGGGACAGTAGCACAGATACGCAGTATTTT. It yields the protein CASSLWDSSTDTQYF.

The V gene is TRBV7-9, the J gene TRBJ2-1; no clear D. Per the germline V gene, CDR1 is SEHNR and CDR2 is FQNEAQ (reference sequence). This CDR3 is built from 13 residues. The V gene lost 1 base and the J gene lost 7 bases, with 8 bases spanning the gap. CDR3 loop: CASSLDSPNEQFF. The CDR3 bases are TGTGCCAGCAGCTTAGACAGCCCTAATGAGCAGTTCTTC.

This chain joins TRBV19 and TRBJ2-1; 7 positions agree with TRBD2. J gave up 9 bases and V 5 bases, and 10 bases lay outside the gene matches. Germline V gives CDR1 LNHDA, CDR2 SQIVND (reference sequence). This CDR3 is built from 14 residues. CDR3 DNA sequence: TGTGCCAGTAGTCTCGGACTAGGGCCCCTTGAGCAGTTCTTC. Amino acids: CASSLGLGPLEQFF.

This clone was observed once. This chain joins TRBV4-1 and TRBJ2-5; weak D call: TRBD2 (5 bases). Germline-derived CDR1 and CDR2 are MGHRA and YSYEKL. The CDR3 loop spans 13 amino acids. With 5 bases removed from V and 5 bases from J, the gap between germline ends came to 12 bases. CDR3 coding DNA: TGCGCCAGCAGCACCCCTGGCGGGGAGACCCAGTACTTC. Protein: CASSTPGGETQYF.

The chain recombines TRBV7-3 with TRBJ1-3; D perhaps matches TRBD1 (5 bases). V dropped 2 bases and J dropped 0 bases, with 17 bases sitting between them. The CDR3 extends over 18 amino acids. Germline values: CDR1 SGHTA, CDR2 FQGTGA. As DNA, the CDR3 is TGTGCCAGCAGCTTATTGGGGGGACGGCCCTTCTCTGGAAACACCATATATTTT. This codes for CASSLLGGRPFSGNTIYF. The full variable domain, with the rest looked up from reference TRBV7-3 and TRBJ1-3, is GAGVSQTPSNKVTEKGKYVELRCDPISGHTALYWYRQSLGQGPEFLIYFQGTGAADDSGLPNDRFFAVRPEGSVSTLKIQRTERGDSAVYLCASSLLGGRPFSGNTIYFGEGSWLTVV.

The CDR3 loop is CASSVATVSSYNEQFF. CDR3 in DNA: TGTGCCAGCAGCGTAGCCACAGTGAGCTCCTACAATGAGCAGTTCTTC. The chain links TRBV9 to TRBJ2-1; D is unclear. The CDR3 consists of 16 residues. Looked up from germline, CDR1 is SGDLS and CDR2 is YYNGEE. V was trimmed by 0 bases and J by 0 bases, leaving 10 bases between them.

This clone occurred once. The CDR3 DNA follows: TGCAGCGTCCCGGGACTAGCGGGGGGGCTTAACAATGAGCAGTTCTTC. Protein product: CSVPGLAGGLNNEQFF. The rearrangement links TRBV29-1 to TRBJ2-1; TRBD2 agrees at 16 bases. Germline lookup yields CDR1 SQVTM and CDR2 ANQGSEA. After removal of 6 bases from V and 5 bases from J, the junction contained 7 bases not matched to a gene. CDR3 length: 16 residues.

As to this clone: One end of the junction varies from germline; a read error may be responsible. The V call is TRBV28, the J call TRBJ2-2, with 8 bases identical to TRBD1. CDR3 length equals 12 residues. Germline CDR1 and CDR2: MDHEN and SYDVKM. The DNA of the CDR3 is TGTGCCAGCAGTCCCCCGGACAGGGAACTGTTTTTT. This translates into CASSPPDRELFF.

CDR3 sequence reads: CASSISGGGNTEAFF. The CDR3 DNA follows: TGTGCCAGTAGTATCTCGGGAGGGGGGAACACTGAAGCTTTCTTT. The V call is TRBV19, the J call TRBJ1-1; TRBD1 is a possible D gene (6 bases). V shed 3 bases and J shed 1 base, with 12 bases lying between them. The CDR3 has 15 residues. The germline gives CDR1 LNHDA, CDR2 SQIVND (reference sequence).

The chain carries TRBV6-1 and TRBJ2-7, with 7 nucleotides matching TRBD1. Germline CDR1 MNHNS, CDR2 SASEGT. The CDR3 runs to 14 residues. After removal of 4 bases from V and 1 base from J, the junction contained 4 bases not matched to a gene. Here the CDR3 DNA reads TGTGCCAGCAGTGTGAGGGACAGATCCTACGAGCAGTACGTC. The encoded protein is CASSVRDRSYEQYV.

V gene TRBV4-2 combines with J gene TRBJ1-3, with D possibly TRBD1 on 6 matching bases. Trimming cost V 0 bases and J 4 bases, with 10 bases left between them. The CDR3 extends over 15 amino acids. Germline-derived CDR1 and CDR2 are LGHNA and YNFKEQ. Here the CDR3 DNA reads TGTGCCAGCAGCCAAGATAGGGGGACCGGAAACACCATATATTTT. Translating it yields CASSQDRGTGNTIYF.

The V call is TRBV7-9, the J call TRBJ2-1; 9 positions agree with TRBD1. CDR3 length equals 15 residues. With 0 bases clipped from V and 8 bases from J, the junction kept 5 bases outside the gene matches. Germline-derived CDR1 and CDR2 are SEHNR and FQNEAQ (reference sequence). The chain's CDR3 is CASSLAGQGVDEQFF. The CDR3 region has the DNA TGTGCCAGCAGCTTAGCGGGACAGGGTGTCGATGAGCAGTTCTTC.

The genes are TRBV5-1 and TRBJ1-4; D call uncertain. The CDR3 extends over 13 amino acids. Trimming cost V 0 bases and J 7 bases, with 7 bases left between them. Per germline, CDR1 SGHRS and CDR2 YFSETQ. CDR3 region: CASSLAGSEKLFF. DNA of the CDR3: TGCGCCAGCAGCTTGGCCGGGAGTGAAAAACTGTTTTTT.

This clone was seen a few times. Since a much larger clone is just one base distant, this may be a read error. The same CDR3 arises from other DNA sequences in this sample as well. This sequence joins TRBV4-1 and TRBJ2-1; possible D gene TRBD1, 6 bases. The CDR3 has 16 residues. In germline, CDR1 is MGHRA, CDR2 YSYEKL. With 1 base removed from V and 0 bases from J, the gap between germline ends came to 10 bases. The CDR3 bases are TGCGCCAGCAGCCAAGTTCTACAGGGCTCCTACAATGAGCAGTTCTTC. The encoded protein is CASSQVLQGSYNEQFF.

This chain uses TRBV10-3 with TRBJ1-1, with 9 bases identical to TRBD1. With V trimmed by 6 bases and J by 9 bases, 8 bases remained unmatched. CDR3 size: 13 residues. CDR1 is ENHRY and CDR2 is SYGVKD in the germline V gene. The CDR3 nucleotides read TGTGCCATCAGGGGGACAGGGATAGCCAAAGCTTTCTTT. Translating gives CAIRGTGIAKAFF.

The gene calls are TRBV6-5 and TRBJ1-3; no firm D call. V was clipped by 5 bases and J by 5 bases, with 16 bases between them. The CDR3 totals 15 residues. Germline V gives CDR1 MNHEY, CDR2 SVGAGI. The DNA of the CDR3 is TGTGCCAGCAGTAGCGTCGACGGATCGCGAAACACCATATATTTT. It translates to CASSSVDGSRNTIYF.

The chain couples TRBV4-2 to TRBJ2-2; 7 positions match TRBD2. J gave up 3 bases and V 5 bases, and 3 bases lay outside the gene matches. The CDR3 has 14 amino acids. The germline CDR1 and CDR2 sequences are LGHNA and YNFKEQ. The CDR3 DNA is TGTGCCAGCAGCGGGGGGGAGCACACCGGGGAGCTGTTTTTT. Translating it yields CASSGGEHTGELFF.